The rows below give T cell receptor beta chains drawn from one sample of a study of vaccination and CD4 T cells after COVID-19. The antigens for these receptors are not known. TCRdb redid the calling of the PCR reads with MiXCR, one entry per CDR3 protein. Of approximately 6,400 distinct CDR3 sequences listed, roughly 48% are singletons. The specimen was CD4+ T cells from blood, cultured in vitro. The source is a human donor in good health. CDR3s include the opening cysteine and the closing phenylalanine or tryptophan. A D gene is named only where the DNA matches it firmly. Rows give clone size only sometimes, using once, few, many, or a class for an expanded clone.

TRBJ2-1 | TRBD2 | . | TRBV6-5 | 17 | CASSSTPGSGGYNEQFF | TGTGCCAGCAGTTCAACACCAGGTAGCGGGGGGTACAATGAGCAGTTCTTC
TRBJ1-1 | . | . | TRBV18 | 13 | CASSPAGVLEAFF | TGTGCCAGCTCACCTGCGGGGGTGCTTGAAGCTTTCTTT
TRBJ2-2 | TRBD2 | . | TRBV20-1 | 17 | CGARRVSGGENTGELFF | TGCGGTGCTAGAAGGGTTTCGGGAGGGGAGAACACCGGGGAGCTGTTTTTT
TRBJ1-5 | . | once | TRBV4-1 | 21 | CASSQGYYRAGQDRNNQPQHF | TGCGCCAGCAGCCAGGGGTACTACAGGGCCGGCCAGGATCGGAACAATCAGCCCCAGCATTTT
TRBJ1-2 | . | . | TRBV6-1 | 12 | CASKGGGRGYTF | TGTGCCAGCAAAGGGGGGGGGCGCGGCTACACCTTC
TRBJ1-2 | . | few | TRBV19 | 15 | CASSIDRQTLYGYTF | TGTGCCAGTAGTATAGATCGGCAGACGCTCTATGGCTACACCTTC
TRBJ2-5 | . | few | TRBV15 | 16 | CATSRDPLGGGQTQYF | TGTGCCACCAGCAGAGATCCCCTGGGGGGCGGGCAGACCCAGTACTTC
TRBJ1-1 | . | . | TRBV28 | 13 | CASSRSLWGEAFF | TGTGCCAGTTCCAGGTCCCTGTGGGGGGAAGCTTTCTTT
TRBJ2-7 | . | . | TRBV2 | 15 | CASSDQRDGGYEQYF | TGTGCCAGCAGTGATCAGAGAGACGGAGGATACGAGCAGTACTTC
TRBJ2-3 | . | . | TRBV25-1 | 13 | CASSVTSTDTQYF | TGTGCCAGCAGTGTTACCAGCACAGATACGCAGTATTTT
TRBJ2-3 | TRBD2 | . | TRBV7-2 | 19 | CASSLKSRGLAGSTDTQYF | TGTGCCAGCAGCCTAAAGTCCCGTGGACTAGCGGGAAGCACAGATACGCAGTATTTT
TRBJ2-3 | TRBD2 | few | TRBV7-8 | 15 | CASSLELAGQDTQYF | TGTGCCAGCAGCTTAGAACTAGCGGGGCAGGATACGCAGTATTTT
TRBJ1-5 | . | . | TRBV12-3/TRBV12-4 | 14 | CASSLAGRYQPQHF | TGTGCCAGCAGTTTGGCTGGGAGGTATCAGCCCCAGCATTTT
TRBJ2-5 | TRBD2 | . | TRBV20-1 | 17 | CSASTGTVAGLQETQYF | TGCAGTGCTAGTACGGGCACGGTAGCGGGCCTTCAAGAGACCCAGTACTTC
TRBJ2-1 | TRBD2 | . | TRBV11-2 | 18 | CASSLDGSGRRTYNEQFF | TGTGCCAGCAGCTTAGACGGTAGCGGGAGGAGGACCTACAATGAGCAGTTCTTC
TRBJ1-2 | . | few | TRBV7-2 | 15 | CASSLSGGANYGYTF | TGTGCCAGCAGCTTATCTGGAGGAGCTAACTATGGCTACACCTTC
TRBJ2-7 | . | . | TRBV11-2 | 13 | CASSSWGGGEQYF | TGTGCCAGCAGCAGTTGGGGAGGGGGCGAGCAGTACTTC
TRBJ2-4 | . | . | TRBV6-2/TRBV6-3 | 14 | CASSPAVAKNIQYF | TGTGCCAGCAGCCCGGCAGTAGCCAAAAACATTCAGTACTTC
TRBJ1-1 | . | . | TRBV2 | 13 | CASNPAENTEAFF | TGTGCCAGCAACCCTGCAGAGAACACTGAAGCTTTCTTT
TRBJ2-7 | . | . | TRBV7-9 | 13 | CASSLDLTYEQYF | TGTGCCAGCAGCTTAGATCTTACCTACGAGCAGTACTTC
TRBJ2-7 | TRBD2 | few | TRBV6-1 | 15 | CASSQGLAGGFEQYF | TGTGCCAGCAGTCAGGGACTAGCGGGAGGGTTCGAGCAGTACTTC
TRBJ1-1 | TRBD1 | few | TRBV19 | 16 | CASSIGTGTMNTEAFF | TGTGCCAGTAGTATAGGGACAGGGACGATGAACACTGAAGCTTTCTTT
TRBJ1-1 | . | . | TRBV19 | 12 | CASIQGAAEAFF | TGTGCCAGCATACAGGGAGCCGCTGAAGCTTTCTTT